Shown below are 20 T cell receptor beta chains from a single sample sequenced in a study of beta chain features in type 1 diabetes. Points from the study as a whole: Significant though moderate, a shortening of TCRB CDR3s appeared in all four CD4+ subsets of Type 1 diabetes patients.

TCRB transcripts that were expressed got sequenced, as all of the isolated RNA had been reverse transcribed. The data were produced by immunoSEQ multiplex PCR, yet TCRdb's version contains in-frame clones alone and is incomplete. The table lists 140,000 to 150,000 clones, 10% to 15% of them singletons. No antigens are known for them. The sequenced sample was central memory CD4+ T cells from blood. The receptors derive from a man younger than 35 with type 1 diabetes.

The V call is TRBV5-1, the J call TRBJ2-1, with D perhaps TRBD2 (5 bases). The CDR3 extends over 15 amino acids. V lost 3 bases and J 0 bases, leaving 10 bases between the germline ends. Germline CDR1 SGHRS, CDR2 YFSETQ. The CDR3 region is CASSSDLPSYNEQFF. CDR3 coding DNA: TGCGCCAGCAGCTCGGACTTGCCCTCCTACAATGAGCAGTTCTTC.

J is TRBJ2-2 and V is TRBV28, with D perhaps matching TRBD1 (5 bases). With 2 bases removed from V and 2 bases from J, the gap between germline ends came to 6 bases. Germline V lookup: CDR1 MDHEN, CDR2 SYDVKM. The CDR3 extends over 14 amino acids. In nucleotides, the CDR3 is TGTGCCAGCAGTTTACAGGGTAACACCGGGGAGCTGTTTTTT. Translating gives CASSLQGNTGELFF.

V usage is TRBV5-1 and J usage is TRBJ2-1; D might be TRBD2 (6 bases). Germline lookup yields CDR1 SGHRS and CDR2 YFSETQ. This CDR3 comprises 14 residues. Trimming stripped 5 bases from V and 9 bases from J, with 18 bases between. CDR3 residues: CASSPGGASGEQFF. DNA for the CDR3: TGCGCCAGCAGTCCTGGCGGGGCTTCGGGTGAGCAGTTCTTC.

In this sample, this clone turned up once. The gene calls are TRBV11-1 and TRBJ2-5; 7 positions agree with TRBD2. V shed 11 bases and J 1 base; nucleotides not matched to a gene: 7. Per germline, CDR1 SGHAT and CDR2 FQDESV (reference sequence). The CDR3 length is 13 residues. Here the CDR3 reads CACGLAVQETQYF. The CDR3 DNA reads TGTGCCTGCGGCCTAGCGGTCCAAGAGACCCAGTACTTC.

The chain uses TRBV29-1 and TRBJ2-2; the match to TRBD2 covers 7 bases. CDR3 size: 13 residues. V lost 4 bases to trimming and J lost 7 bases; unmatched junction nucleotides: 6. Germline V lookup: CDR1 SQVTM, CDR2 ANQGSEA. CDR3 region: CSVGYRGDGELFF. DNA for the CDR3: TGCAGCGTTGGGTACCGGGGGGACGGGGAGCTGTTTTTT.

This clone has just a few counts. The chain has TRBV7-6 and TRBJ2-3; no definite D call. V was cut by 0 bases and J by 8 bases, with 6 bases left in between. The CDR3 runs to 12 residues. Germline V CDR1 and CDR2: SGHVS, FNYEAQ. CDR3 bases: TGTGCCAGCAGCTTAGCGACGGGTACGCAGTATTTT. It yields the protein CASSLATGTQYF. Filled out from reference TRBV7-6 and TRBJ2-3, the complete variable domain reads GAGVSQSPRYKVTKRGQDVALRCDPISGHVSLYWYRQALGQGPEFLTYFNYEAQQDKSGLPNDRFSAERPEGSISTLTIQRTEQRDSAMYRCASSLATGTQYFGPGTRLTVL.

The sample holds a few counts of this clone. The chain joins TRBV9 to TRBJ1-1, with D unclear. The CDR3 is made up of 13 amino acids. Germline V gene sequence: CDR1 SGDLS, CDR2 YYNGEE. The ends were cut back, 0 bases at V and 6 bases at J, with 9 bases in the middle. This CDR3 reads CASSVGSQAEAFF. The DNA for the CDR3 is TGTGCCAGCAGCGTAGGATCGCAGGCTGAAGCTTTCTTT.

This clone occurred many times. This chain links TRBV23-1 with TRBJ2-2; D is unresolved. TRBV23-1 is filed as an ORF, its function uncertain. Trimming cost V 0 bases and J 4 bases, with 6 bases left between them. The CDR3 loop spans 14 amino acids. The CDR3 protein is CASSQSQVTGELFF. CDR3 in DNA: TGCGCCAGCAGTCAATCCCAGGTCACCGGGGAGCTGTTTTTT.

The CDR3 reads CASSKTLATEAFF. Written as DNA, the CDR3 is TGTGCCAGCAGTAAGACCCTGGCCACTGAAGCTTTCTTT. The V gene is TRBV6-5, the J gene TRBJ1-1; D is ambiguous. Trimming pared 5 bases from V and 4 bases from J, leaving 11 bases between. The CDR3 has 13 amino acids. Looked up from germline, CDR1 is MNHEY and CDR2 is SVGAGI.

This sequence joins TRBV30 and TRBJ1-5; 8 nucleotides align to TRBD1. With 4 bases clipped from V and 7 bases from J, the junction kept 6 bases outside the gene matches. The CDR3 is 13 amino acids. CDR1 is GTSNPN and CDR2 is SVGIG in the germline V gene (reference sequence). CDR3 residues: CAWTTGDRQPQHF. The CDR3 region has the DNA TGTGCCTGGACGACAGGGGACAGGCAGCCCCAGCATTTT.

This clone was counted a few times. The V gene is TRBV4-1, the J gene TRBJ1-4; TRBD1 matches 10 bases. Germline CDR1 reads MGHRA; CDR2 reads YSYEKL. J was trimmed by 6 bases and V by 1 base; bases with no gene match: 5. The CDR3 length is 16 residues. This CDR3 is CASSQGGGQGYEKLFF. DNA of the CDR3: TGCGCCAGCAGCCAAGGAGGGGGACAGGGGTATGAAAAACTGTTTTTT.

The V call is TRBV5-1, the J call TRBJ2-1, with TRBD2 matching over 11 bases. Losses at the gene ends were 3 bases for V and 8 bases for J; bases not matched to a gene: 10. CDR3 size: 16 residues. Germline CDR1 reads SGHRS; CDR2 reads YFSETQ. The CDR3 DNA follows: TGCGCCAGCAGCTCAACTAGCGGGGGAGCTTGGGATGAGCAGTTCTTC. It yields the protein CASSSTSGGAWDEQFF.

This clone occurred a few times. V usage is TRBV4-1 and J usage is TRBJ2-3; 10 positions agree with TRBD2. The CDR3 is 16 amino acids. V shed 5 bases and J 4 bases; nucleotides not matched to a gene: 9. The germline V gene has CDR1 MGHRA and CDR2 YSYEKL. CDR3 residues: CASSFSGGIIPDTQYF. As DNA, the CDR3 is TGCGCCAGCAGCTTTAGCGGGGGGATCATCCCAGATACGCAGTATTTT.

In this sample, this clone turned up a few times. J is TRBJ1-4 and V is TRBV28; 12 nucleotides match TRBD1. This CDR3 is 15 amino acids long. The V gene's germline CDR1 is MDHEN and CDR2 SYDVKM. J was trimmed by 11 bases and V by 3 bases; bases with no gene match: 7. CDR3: CASSLAGTGGNKLFF. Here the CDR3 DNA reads TGTGCCAGCAGTTTGGCCGGGACAGGGGGCAATAAACTGTTTTTT.

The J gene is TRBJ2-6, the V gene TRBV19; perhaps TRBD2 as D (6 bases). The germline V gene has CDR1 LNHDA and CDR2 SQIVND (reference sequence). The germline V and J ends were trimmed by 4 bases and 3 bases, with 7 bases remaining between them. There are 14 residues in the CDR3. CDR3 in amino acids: CASSRGGGANVLTF. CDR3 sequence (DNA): TGTGCCAGTAGTAGGGGAGGTGGGGCCAACGTCCTGACTTTC.

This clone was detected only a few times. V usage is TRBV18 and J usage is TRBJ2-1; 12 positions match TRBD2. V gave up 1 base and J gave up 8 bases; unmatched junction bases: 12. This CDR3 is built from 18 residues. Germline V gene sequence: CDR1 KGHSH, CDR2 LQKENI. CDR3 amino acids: CASSPRRDRLAGVDEQFF. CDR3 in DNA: TGTGCCAGCTCACCACGCCGTGACCGACTAGCGGGGGTCGATGAGCAGTTCTTC.

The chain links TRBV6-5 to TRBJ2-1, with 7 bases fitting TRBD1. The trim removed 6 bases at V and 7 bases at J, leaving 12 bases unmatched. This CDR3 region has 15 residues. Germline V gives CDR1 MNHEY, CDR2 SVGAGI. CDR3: CASRHLQGIWNEQFF. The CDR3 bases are TGTGCCAGCAGGCACCTACAGGGGATCTGGAATGAGCAGTTCTTC.

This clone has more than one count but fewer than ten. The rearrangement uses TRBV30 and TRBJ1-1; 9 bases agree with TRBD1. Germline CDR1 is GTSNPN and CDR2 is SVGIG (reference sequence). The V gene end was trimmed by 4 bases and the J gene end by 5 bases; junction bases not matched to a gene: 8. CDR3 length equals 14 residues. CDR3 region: CAWTMRDRETEAFF. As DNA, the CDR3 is TGTGCCTGGACCATGCGGGACAGGGAAACTGAAGCTTTCTTT.

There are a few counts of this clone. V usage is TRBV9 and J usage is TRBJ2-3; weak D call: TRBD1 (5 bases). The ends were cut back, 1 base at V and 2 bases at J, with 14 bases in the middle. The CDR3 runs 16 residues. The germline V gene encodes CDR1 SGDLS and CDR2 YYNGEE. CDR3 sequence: CASSVREPRATDTQYF. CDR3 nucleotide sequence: TGTGCCAGCAGCGTACGTGAACCCAGGGCCACAGATACGCAGTATTTT.

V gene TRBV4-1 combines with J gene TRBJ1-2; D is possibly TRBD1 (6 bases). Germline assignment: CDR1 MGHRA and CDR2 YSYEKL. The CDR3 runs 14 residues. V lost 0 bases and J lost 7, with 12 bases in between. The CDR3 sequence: CASSQDFGGRGYTF. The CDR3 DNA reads TGCGCCAGCAGCCAAGATTTCGGGGGCCGTGGCTACACCTTC.